This T cell receptor (beta chain) was captured by sequencing in a study of blood T cell repertoires in COVID-19. Trimming removed 2 bases at V and 6 bases at J, with 11 bases between. CDR1 is GTSNPN, CDR2 SVGIG, per germline (reference sequence). This CDR3 is 13 amino acids long. Methods used by the authors: The authors estimated nucleated cell counts from reference gene primer amplification. Clones were read by immunoSEQ multiplex PCR, and TCRdb kept only the in-frame ones, dropping some. V, J and clone size are taken as reported in that table, and D and trimming were inferred from the DNA itself. The profile covers 250,000 or so clones, with approximately 89% appearing a single time and about 8.7% taken by the ten largest.

This sequence was found in a man aged 35 to 55 with active or convalescent COVID-19. The chain uses TRBV30 and TRBJ1-5, with a weak D call TRBD1 (6 bases). Sample: peripheral blood. CDR3 sequence (DNA): TGTGCCTGGAGTCCCAGGGGTCCTCAGCCCCAGCATTTT. It codes for CAWSPRGPQPQHF.